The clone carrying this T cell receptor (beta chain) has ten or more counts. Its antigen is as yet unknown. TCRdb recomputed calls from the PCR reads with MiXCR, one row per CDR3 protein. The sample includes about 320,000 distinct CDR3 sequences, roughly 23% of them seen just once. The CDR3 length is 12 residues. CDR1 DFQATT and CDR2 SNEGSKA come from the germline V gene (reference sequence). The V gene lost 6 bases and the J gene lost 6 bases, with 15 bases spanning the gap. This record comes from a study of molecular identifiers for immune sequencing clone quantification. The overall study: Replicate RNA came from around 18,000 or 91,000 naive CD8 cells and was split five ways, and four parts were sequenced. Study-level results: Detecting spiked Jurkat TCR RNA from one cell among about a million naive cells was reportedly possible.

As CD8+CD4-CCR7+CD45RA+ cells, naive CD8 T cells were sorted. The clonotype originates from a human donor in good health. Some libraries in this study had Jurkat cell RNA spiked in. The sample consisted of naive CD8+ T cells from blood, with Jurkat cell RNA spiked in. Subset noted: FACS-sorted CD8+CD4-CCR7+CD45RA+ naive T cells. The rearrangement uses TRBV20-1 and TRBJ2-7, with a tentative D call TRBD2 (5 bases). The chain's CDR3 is CSASEGTFEQYF. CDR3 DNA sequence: TGCAGTGCGAGCGAGGGCACTTTCGAGCAGTACTTC.